Listed here are 10 T cell receptor beta chains from one sample, sequenced in a study of T cell responses to AZD1222 COVID-19 vaccine. Here immunoSEQ multiplex PCR was the method, and the copy in TCRdb shows in-frame clones only, minus some. The sample lists approximately 130,000 clones, over 85% occurring once. The material was peripheral blood, obtained on day 0 of AZD1222 vaccination. The receptors here all came from an adult in good health.

The V gene is TRBV18, the J gene TRBJ1-1; D remains ambiguous. CDR1 is KGHSH, CDR2 LQKENI, per germline. Trimming pared 2 bases from V and 0 bases from J, leaving 10 bases between. The CDR3 spans 15 residues. The CDR3 spells CASSPLTALNTEAFF. The CDR3, as DNA: TGTGCCAGCTCACCATTAACGGCATTGAACACTGAAGCTTTCTTT.

This clone was recorded only once. This sequence joins TRBV3-1 (or the pseudogene TRBV3-2) and TRBJ2-2, with TRBD2 matching over 9 bases. V shed 4 bases, J shed 1 base, and the junction held 4 bases outside the gene matches. Germline values: CDR1 LGHDT, CDR2 YNNKEL (reference sequence). This CDR3 is built from 16 residues. CDR3 protein: CASSRGLAQNTGELFF. The DNA for the CDR3 is TGTGCCAGCAGCCGAGGACTAGCGCAGAACACCGGGGAGCTGTTTTTT.

This clone showed up just once. The chain carries TRBV28 and TRBJ1-2; unclear D gene. Germline assignment: CDR1 MDHEN and CDR2 SYDVKM. The CDR3 loop spans 11 amino acids. V was cut by 7 bases and J by 7 bases, with 10 bases left in between. The CDR3 sequence is CASTSKGGYTF. The CDR3 DNA is TGTGCCAGCACCTCAAAGGGTGGCTACACCTTC.

The chain joins TRBV7-9 to TRBJ2-7; 7 nucleotides match TRBD2. CDR3 size: 13 residues. After removal of 5 bases from V and 3 bases from J, the junction contained 4 bases not matched to a gene. From germline, CDR1 is SEHNR and CDR2 FQNEAQ (reference sequence). CDR3 nucleotide sequence: TGTGCCAGCAGCCGCGGGAGCCGCTACGAGCAGTACTTC. Amino acid sequence: CASSRGSRYEQYF.

The J gene is TRBJ1-3, the V gene TRBV24-1, with 9 bases that match TRBD1. Trimming cost V 9 bases and J 3 bases; bases outside gene matches: 14. The CDR3 loop spans 17 amino acids. Per germline, CDR1 KGHDR and CDR2 SFDVKD. The CDR3 DNA sequence: TGTGCCACCGTGCCGGGACAGGGACCTACAGATGGAAACACCATATATTTT. Its translation is CATVPGQGPTDGNTIYF.

The rearrangement links TRBV3-1 (or the pseudogene TRBV3-2) to TRBJ1-1, with a weak D call TRBD1 (5 bases). Trimming stripped 1 base from V and 3 bases from J, with 12 bases between. The CDR3 consists of 15 residues. Per the germline V gene, CDR1 is LGHDT and CDR2 is YNNKEL (reference sequence). Here the CDR3 DNA reads TGTGCCAGCAGCCAAGCTGGGGCGAGGGACACTGAAGCTTTCTTT. Translation: CASSQAGARDTEAFF.

The CDR3 spells CASSRGTSEMSGELFF. The CDR3 DNA sequence: TGTGCCAGCTCCCGAGGGACTAGCGAGATGTCCGGGGAGCTGTTTTTT. The chain links TRBV18 to TRBJ2-2, with 10 bases identical to TRBD2. After removal of 6 bases from V and 6 bases from J, the junction contained 10 bases not matched to a gene. The CDR3 contains 16 residues. In germline, CDR1 is KGHSH, CDR2 LQKENI.

This clone was picked up a small number of times. The chain uses TRBV2 and TRBJ2-7, with 8 bases matching TRBD1. The CDR3 consists of 13 residues. J lost 5 bases, V lost 8 bases, and 8 bases had no gene match. Germline V CDR1 and CDR2: SNHLY, FYNNEI. CDR3 protein: CASGRQGLNEQYF. The DNA for the CDR3 is TGTGCCAGCGGACGACAGGGGTTAAACGAGCAGTACTTC.

The chain couples TRBV7-2 to TRBJ1-1, with D perhaps matching TRBD1 (6 bases). Trimming stripped 2 bases from V and 6 bases from J, with 13 bases between. There are 14 residues in the CDR3. Germline-derived CDR1 and CDR2 are SGHTA and FQGNSA. The chain's CDR3 is CASSLSRGGSEAFF. The DNA for the CDR3 is TGTGCCAGCAGCTTATCACGCGGGGGCTCTGAAGCTTTCTTT.

The chain combines TRBV6-2 or TRBV6-3 with TRBJ1-6, with 9 bases that match TRBD1. V was pared by 6 bases and J by 7 bases, with 7 bases of the junction left unmatched. Germline values: CDR1 MNHEY, CDR2 SVGEGT. The CDR3 runs 15 residues. The CDR3 region is CASSPRDRANSPLHF. In DNA, the CDR3 is TGTGCCAGCAGCCCGAGGGACAGGGCAAATTCACCCCTCCACTTT.